This T cell receptor beta chain is drawn from a study of blood T cell repertoires in COVID-19. Study as a whole: Acute and convalescent COVID-19 specimens originated in the United States, Italy and Spain. T cells, B-cell-depleted T cells, or PBMCs supplied cDNA or gDNA.

Data came from immunoSEQ multiplex PCR; TCRdb stores just in-frame clones and leaves some out. The sample carries about 480,000 clones, 70% to 90% recorded once. This CDR3 contains 16 residues. Trimming left V 4 bases short and J 2 bases short, with 17 bases between. In germline, CDR1 is SGHNT, CDR2 YYREEE (reference sequence). The chain has TRBV5-4 and TRBJ2-3, with a possible D match to TRBD2 (5 bases). Sample: PBMCs or T cells enriched from blood (not recorded which). This TCR derives from a woman in her forties who had recovered from COVID-19. The CDR3 DNA reads TGTGCCAGCAGCCCCCGGGCTGGCGGGCACACAGATACGCAGTATTTT. This gives the protein CASSPRAGGHTDTQYF.